Listed below are T cell receptor beta chains from one sample, sequenced in a study of response to subunit inactivated influenza vaccine. TCRdb redid the calling of the RT-PCR reads with MiXCR, one entry per CDR3 protein. Of around 600,000 distinct CDR3 sequences in the sample, around 11% were seen once. The sample was also reused in another study, on T cells expressing NK-cell markers.

The input for sequencing was PBMCs from blood, taken on the day of vaccination. Source of these receptors: a man between 45 and 60 years old who received an inactivated influenza vaccine. CDR3s include the opening cysteine and the closing phenylalanine or tryptophan. Each record gives: D gene, clone size, V gene, J gene, CDR3 DNA, CDR3 protein. D genes are given only for firm matches. For some rows the clone size is stated as once, few or many, or as a class when expanded; others skip it.

-,few,TRBV12-3/TRBV12-4,TRBJ2-2,TGTGCCAGCAGTCCCTATTCGAACACCGGGGAGCTGTTTTTT,CASSPYSNTGELFF
TRBD1,few,TRBV7-9,TRBJ2-3,TGTGCCAGCGCCGAGACAGGGGGCAAAAATACGCAGTATTTT,CASAETGGKNTQYF
TRBD2,-,TRBV4-2,TRBJ2-1,TGTGCCAGCAGCCAAGTTTGGCTAGCGGGTCTCAGCTCCTACAATGAGCAGTTCTTC,CASSQVWLAGLSSYNEQFF
-,few,TRBV5-5,TRBJ2-7,TGTGCCAGCAGCCCGCGTTTTGGGGACTCCTACGAGCAGTACTTC,CASSPRFGDSYEQYF
-,-,TRBV20-1,TRBJ2-7,TGCAGTGCTAGGGTATGGGCCTCCTACGAGCAGTACTTC,CSARVWASYEQYF
-,-,TRBV9,TRBJ2-2,TGTGCCAGCAGCGTAGGTTCCGAACCAAAGAACACCGGGGAGCTGTTTTTT,CASSVGSEPKNTGELFF
TRBD1,-,TRBV5-1,TRBJ2-7,TGCGCCAGCAGCCCCCTTGACAGGGCCTACGAGCAGTACTTC,CASSPLDRAYEQYF
-,many,TRBV5-1,TRBJ2-3,TGCGCCAGCCGTAGAGCTAGCACAGATACGCAGTATTTT,CASRRASTDTQYF
-,-,TRBV6-5,TRBJ2-7,TGTGCCAGCAGTTACTCGGTCTCTCGATCCTCCTACGAGCAGTACTTC,CASSYSVSRSSYEQYF
TRBD2,many,TRBV7-3,TRBJ2-1,TGTGCCAGCAGCCTCATCGGGACTAGCTCCTACAATGAGCAGTTCTTC,CASSLIGTSSYNEQFF
TRBD2,-,TRBV29-1,TRBJ2-2,TGCAGCGTTGAAGCGGGAGGGCTAGATGGCACCGGGGAGCTGTTTTTT,CSVEAGGLDGTGELFF
TRBD2,-,TRBV11-1,TRBJ2-1,TGTGCCAGCAGCACCGCGCTAGCGGGAGTGGGCGAGCAGTTCTTC,CASSTALAGVGEQFF
TRBD1,many,TRBV12-3/TRBV12-4,TRBJ1-2,TGTGCCAGCAGTAACACAGGGGCGAGCTATGGCTACACCTTC,CASSNTGASYGYTF
-,-,TRBV19,TRBJ2-7,TGTGCCAGTAGTACCCTGGGGGGCCTAGAGCAGTACTTC,CASSTLGGLEQYF
TRBD2,-,TRBV5-1,TRBJ2-5,TGCGCCAGCAGCCCCCCGATAATAGCGGGGGAGACCCAGTACTTC,CASSPPIIAGETQYF
-,few,TRBV7-9,TRBJ1-5,TGTGCCAGCAGCTTAGAGGGGCCTAGCAATCAGCCCCAGCATTTT,CASSLEGPSNQPQHF
TRBD2,few,TRBV4-3,TRBJ2-4,TGCGCCAGCAGCCAAGATTATACTAGCGGGAGGCCTCAGTACTTC,CASSQDYTSGRPQYF
-,-,TRBV6-1,TRBJ2-2,TGTGCCAGCAGTCTCCGGGCCCCGCGGGGCACCGGGGAGCTGTTTTTT,CASSLRAPRGTGELFF
-,many,TRBV20-1,TRBJ2-1,TGCAGTGCTAGAGATATGGAGGGGAACAATGAGCAGTTCTTC,CSARDMEGNNEQFF
-,-,TRBV18,TRBJ2-5,TGTGCCAGCTCACCACGTTCGGAGACCCAGTACTTC,CASSPRSETQYF
TRBD2,-,TRBV28,TRBJ2-1,TGTGCCAGCAGTTTACTCCGGACTAGCGGCACCTACAATGAGCAGTTCTTC,CASSLLRTSGTYNEQFF
TRBD2,once,TRBV4-2,TRBJ2-1,TGTGCCAGCAGCACCCGAACCGGGACTAGAGGACGGAATGAGCAGTTCTTC,CASSTRTGTRGRNEQFF
-,-,TRBV5-1,TRBJ1-1,TGCGCCAGCAGCTTGGTGAAAAGAACTGAAGCTTTCTTT,CASSLVKRTEAFF
-,-,TRBV7-2,TRBJ2-1,TGTGCCAGCAGCTTATTGCCAGAATATAACAATGAGCAGTTCTTC,CASSLLPEYNNEQFF
TRBD2,-,TRBV7-2,TRBJ2-7,TGTGCCAGCAGCTTAGGGCGGGGGGGGATCTACGAGCAGTACTTC,CASSLGRGGIYEQYF
-,-,TRBV3-1,TRBJ1-1,TGTGCCAGCAGCCCGGGACAATCGAACACTGAAGCTTTCTTT,CASSPGQSNTEAFF
TRBD2,few,TRBV24-1,TRBJ2-1,TGTGCCACCAGTGATCCTAGCGGGAGATACAATGAGCAGTTCTTC,CATSDPSGRYNEQFF
-,few,TRBV7-2,TRBJ2-5,TGTGCCAGCAGCTTAGTTAACGCTCATCACGTAGAGACCCAGTACTTC,CASSLVNAHHVETQYF
TRBD2,many,TRBV4-1,TRBJ2-1,TGCGCCAGCAGCCAAAGGACTAGCGGGGGGCAAATTTACAATGAGCAGTTCTTC,CASSQRTSGGQIYNEQFF
-,few,TRBV30,TRBJ2-1,TGTGCCTGGAGACATCCGGGCCGCAAATACAATGAGCAGTTCTTC,CAWRHPGRKYNEQFF
TRBD2,few,TRBV5-6,TRBJ2-3,TGTGCCAGCAGCTTGTTACGGGGGGGAAGCACAGATACGCAGTATTTT,CASSLLRGGSTDTQYF